This TCR beta chain was found in a study of T cell repertoires in cytomegalovirus infection. About the study: Both CMV infection and a matching HLA type were indicated by public TCR beta signatures.

Germline V CDR1 and CDR2: KGHDR, SFDVKD. V dropped 4 bases and J dropped 7; count of bases not matched to a gene: 11. CDR3 length equals 17 residues. Study-wide results and caveats: There were carriers of CMV plus the relevant HLA, and cumulative public TCR beta family frequency identified them. CMV-specific TCR beta clonotypes restricted by HLA-C were the ones dominating the ex vivo response.

Details on this clonotype: Antigen specificity is unknown.

TCRdb reprocessed the reads via MiXCR and lists one record per CDR3 protein. Of around 320,000 distinct CDR3 sequences listed, over 7.5% are singletons. The TCR originated in a human donor in good health (CMV status not recorded). Some clones in this sample may be carry-over from other donors' samples. Source material: PBMCs. The rearrangement links TRBV24-1 to TRBJ2-1; 11 positions match TRBD2. For the CDR3, the DNA is TGTGCCACCAGTGACCCATCGACTAGCGGGAAGGCAAATGAGCAGTTCTTC. This encodes CATSDPSTSGKANEQFF.